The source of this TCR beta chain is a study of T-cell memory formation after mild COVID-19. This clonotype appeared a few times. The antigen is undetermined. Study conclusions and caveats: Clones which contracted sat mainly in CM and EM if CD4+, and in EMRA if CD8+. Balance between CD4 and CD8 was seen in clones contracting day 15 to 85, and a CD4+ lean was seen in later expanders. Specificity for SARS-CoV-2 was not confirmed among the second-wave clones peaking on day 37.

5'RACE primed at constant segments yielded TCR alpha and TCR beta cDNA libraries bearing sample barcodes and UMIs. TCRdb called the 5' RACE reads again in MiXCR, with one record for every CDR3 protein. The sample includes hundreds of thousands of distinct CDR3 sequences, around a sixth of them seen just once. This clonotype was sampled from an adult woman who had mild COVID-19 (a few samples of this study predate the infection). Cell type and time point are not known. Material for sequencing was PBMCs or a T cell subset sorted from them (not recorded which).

The CDR3 loop is CSARDTSNSYEQYF. The CDR3, as DNA: TGCAGTGCTAGGGACACTAGCAACAGCTACGAGCAGTACTTC. This chain links TRBV20-1 with TRBJ2-7; possibly TRBD2 for D (6 bases). The CDR3 length is 14 residues. Germline V gene lookup returns CDR1 DFQATT and CDR2 SNEGSKA (reference sequence). Trimming removed 3 bases at V and 3 bases at J, with 15 bases between.